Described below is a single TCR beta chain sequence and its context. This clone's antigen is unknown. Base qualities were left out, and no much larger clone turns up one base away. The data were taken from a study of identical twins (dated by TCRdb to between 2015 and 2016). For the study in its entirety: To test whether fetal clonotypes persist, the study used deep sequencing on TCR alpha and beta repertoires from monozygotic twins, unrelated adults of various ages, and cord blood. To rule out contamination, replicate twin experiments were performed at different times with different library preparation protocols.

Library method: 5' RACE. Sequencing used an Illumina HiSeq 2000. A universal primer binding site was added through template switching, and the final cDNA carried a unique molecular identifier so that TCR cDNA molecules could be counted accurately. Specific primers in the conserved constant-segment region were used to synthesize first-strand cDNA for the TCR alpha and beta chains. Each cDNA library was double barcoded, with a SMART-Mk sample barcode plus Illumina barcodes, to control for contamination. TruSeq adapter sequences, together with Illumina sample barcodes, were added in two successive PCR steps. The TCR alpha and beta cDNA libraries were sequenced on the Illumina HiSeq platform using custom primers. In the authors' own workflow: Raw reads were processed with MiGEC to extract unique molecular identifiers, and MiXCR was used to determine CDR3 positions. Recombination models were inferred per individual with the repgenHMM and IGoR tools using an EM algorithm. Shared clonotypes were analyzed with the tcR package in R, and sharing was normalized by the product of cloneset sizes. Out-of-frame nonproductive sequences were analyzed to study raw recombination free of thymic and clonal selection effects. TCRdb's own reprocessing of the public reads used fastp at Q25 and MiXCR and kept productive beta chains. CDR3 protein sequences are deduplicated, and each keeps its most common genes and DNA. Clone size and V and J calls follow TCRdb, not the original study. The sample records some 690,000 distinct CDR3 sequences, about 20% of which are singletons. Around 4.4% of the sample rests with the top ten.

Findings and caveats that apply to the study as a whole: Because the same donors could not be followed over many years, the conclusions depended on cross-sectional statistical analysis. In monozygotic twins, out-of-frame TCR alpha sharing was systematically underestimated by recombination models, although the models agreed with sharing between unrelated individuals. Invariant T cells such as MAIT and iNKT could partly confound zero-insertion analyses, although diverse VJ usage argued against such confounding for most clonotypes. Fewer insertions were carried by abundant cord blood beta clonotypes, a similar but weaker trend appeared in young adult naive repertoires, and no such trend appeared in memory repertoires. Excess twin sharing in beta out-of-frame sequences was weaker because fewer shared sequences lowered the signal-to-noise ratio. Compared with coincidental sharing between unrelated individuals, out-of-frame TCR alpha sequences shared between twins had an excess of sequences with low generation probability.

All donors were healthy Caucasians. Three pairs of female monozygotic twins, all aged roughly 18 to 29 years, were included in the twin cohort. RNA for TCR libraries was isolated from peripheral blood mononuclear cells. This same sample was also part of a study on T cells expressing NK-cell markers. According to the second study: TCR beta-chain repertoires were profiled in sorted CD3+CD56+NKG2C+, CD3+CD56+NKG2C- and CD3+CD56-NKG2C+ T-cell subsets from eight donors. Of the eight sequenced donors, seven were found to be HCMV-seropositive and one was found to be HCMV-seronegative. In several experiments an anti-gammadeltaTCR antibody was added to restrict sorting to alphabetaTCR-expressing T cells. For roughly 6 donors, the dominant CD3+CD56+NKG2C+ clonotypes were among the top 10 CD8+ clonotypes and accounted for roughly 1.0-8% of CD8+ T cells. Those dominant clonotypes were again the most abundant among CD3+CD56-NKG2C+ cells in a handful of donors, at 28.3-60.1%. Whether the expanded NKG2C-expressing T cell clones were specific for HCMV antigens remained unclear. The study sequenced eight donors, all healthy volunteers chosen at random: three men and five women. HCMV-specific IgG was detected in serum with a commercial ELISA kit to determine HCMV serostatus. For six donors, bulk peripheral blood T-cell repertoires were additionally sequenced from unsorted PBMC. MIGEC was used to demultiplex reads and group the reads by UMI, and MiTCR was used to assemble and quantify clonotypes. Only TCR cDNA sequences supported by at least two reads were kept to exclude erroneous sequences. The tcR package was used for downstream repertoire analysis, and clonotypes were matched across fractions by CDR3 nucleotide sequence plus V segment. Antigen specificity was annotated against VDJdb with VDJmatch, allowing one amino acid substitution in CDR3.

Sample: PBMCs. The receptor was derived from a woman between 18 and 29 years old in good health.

The DNA sequence is given as TGCGCCAGCAGCCCAGCTCGGAGCGGGAGGGCAGAAAATGAGCAGTTCTTC. It is translated as CASSPARSGRAENEQFF. The sequence joins TRBV4-3 to TRBJ2-1, with TRBD2 identical over 10 junction bases. Reading from cysteine to phenylalanine, the CDR3 counts 17 amino acids. The CDR3 DNA has 51 bases and is translated from base 1. Sequences LGHNA (CDR1) and YSLEER (CDR2) are obtained from the germline V gene. V and J are trimmed by 4 bases and 7 bases, and the gene matches miss 13 bases of the junction.